One T cell receptor (beta chain) is described in this entry. Antigen: not known. The CDR3 consists of 14 residues. The data derive from a study of blood T cells in healthy people across ages. Findings and caveats of the study: Diversity was higher, and naive CD4+ cells more numerous, in long-lived donors than in aged donors. Diversity of TCR beta correlated strongly with naive T cell percentage.

A J-beta primer mix and a sample-barcoded 5' primer were used in a second PCR of about 7 to 12 cycles. Each cDNA molecule was tagged by a template-switch adaptor with 12 random nucleotides. TCRdb re-analysed the 5' RACE reads in MiXCR, keeping a single row per CDR3 protein. The table records 1.5 million to 1.9 million distinct CDR3 sequences, less than 45% of them present only once. Donors each provided 9.5 to 10 milliliters of peripheral blood. J is TRBJ2-5 and V is TRBV21-1. TRBV21-1 is reported as a pseudogene. The sequence derives from a woman between 18 and 29 years old in good health. The source material was blood. CDR3 sequence: CASSIRHPQETQYF. The CDR3 DNA reads as TGTGCCAGCAGCATCCGACACCCACAAGAGACCCAGTACTTC.